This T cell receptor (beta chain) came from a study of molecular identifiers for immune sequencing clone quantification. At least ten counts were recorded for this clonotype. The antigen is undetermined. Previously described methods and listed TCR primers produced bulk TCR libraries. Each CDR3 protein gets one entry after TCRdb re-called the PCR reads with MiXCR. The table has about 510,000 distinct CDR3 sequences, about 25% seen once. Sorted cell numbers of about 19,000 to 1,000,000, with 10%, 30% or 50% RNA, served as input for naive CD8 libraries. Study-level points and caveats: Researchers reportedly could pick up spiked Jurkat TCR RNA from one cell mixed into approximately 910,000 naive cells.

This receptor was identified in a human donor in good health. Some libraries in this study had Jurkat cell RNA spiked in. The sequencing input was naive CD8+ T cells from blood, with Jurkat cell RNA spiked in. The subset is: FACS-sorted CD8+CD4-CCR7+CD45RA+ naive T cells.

CDR3 coding DNA: TGCGCCAGCAGCCAAGGAGAGAATCAGCCCCAGCATTTT. It specifies CASSQGENQPQHF. This chain links TRBV4-1 with TRBJ1-5; no reliable D call. This CDR3 is 13 amino acids long. Looked up from germline, CDR1 is MGHRA and CDR2 is YSYEKL. Trimming removed 1 base from V and 4 bases from J, with 5 bases in between.